Sequencing of this T cell receptor (beta chain) was carried out in a study of T cell responses to AZD1222 COVID-19 vaccine. Sequencing was performed with immunoSEQ multiplex PCR; in TCRdb, only in-frame clones are kept and a portion is missing. Of roughly 100,000 clones detected, 70% to 85% appear once; the ten largest clones hold approximately 15%. Trimming cost V 0 bases and J 6 bases, with 17 bases left between them. The CDR3 loop spans 16 amino acids. Germline CDR1 reads MNHEY; CDR2 reads SVGAGI. The sequence derives from an adult who received the AZD1222 COVID-19 vaccine. The sequencing here drew on peripheral blood, taken 28 days after the second AZD1222 dose. The V gene is TRBV6-5, the J gene TRBJ1-1; tentative D call: TRBD1 (6 bases). The CDR3 coding sequence is TGTGCCAGCAGTTACTCCCGGGGGCTGGCGGGCGCTGAAGCTTTCTTT. Translating it yields CASSYSRGLAGAEAFF.